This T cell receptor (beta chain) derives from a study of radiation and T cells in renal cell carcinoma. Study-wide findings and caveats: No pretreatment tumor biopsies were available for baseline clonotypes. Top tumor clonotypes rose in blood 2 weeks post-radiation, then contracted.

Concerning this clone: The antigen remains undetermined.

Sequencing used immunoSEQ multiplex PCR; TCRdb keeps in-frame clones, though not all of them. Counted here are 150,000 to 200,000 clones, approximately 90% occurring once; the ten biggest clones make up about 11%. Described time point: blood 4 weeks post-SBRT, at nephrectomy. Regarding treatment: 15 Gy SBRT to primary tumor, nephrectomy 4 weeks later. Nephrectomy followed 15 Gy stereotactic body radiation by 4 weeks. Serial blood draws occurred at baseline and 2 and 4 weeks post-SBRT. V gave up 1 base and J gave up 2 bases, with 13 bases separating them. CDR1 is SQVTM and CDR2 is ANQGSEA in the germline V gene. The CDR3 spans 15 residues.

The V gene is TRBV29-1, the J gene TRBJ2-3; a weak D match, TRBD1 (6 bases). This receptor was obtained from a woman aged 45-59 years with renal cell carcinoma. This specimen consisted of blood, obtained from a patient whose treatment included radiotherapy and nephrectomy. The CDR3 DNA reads TGCAGCGTTGAAGGGACAGAAAGGACCACAGATACGCAGTATTTT. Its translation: CSVEGTERTTDTQYF.